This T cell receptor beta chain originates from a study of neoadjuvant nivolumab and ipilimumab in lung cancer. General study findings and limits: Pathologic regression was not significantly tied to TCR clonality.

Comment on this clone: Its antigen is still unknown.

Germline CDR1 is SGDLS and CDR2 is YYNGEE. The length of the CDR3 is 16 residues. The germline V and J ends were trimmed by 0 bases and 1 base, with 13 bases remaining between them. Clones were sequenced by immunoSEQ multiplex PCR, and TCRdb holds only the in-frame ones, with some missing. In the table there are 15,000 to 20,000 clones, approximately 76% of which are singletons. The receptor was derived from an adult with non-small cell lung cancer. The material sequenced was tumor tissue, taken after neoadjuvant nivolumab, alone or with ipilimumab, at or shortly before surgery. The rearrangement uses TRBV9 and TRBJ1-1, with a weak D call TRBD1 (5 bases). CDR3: CASSVEPGRGNTEAFF. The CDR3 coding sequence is TGTGCCAGCAGCGTAGAACCGGGGCGAGGGAACACTGAAGCTTTCTTT.